What follows are 27 T cell receptor beta chains derived from one specimen sequenced in a study of blood T cell dynamics during melanoma immunotherapy. This sample's time point: pre-treatment baseline. This table comes from immunoSEQ multiplex PCR, and its TCRdb copy is limited to in-frame clones, with some not included. The sample lists fewer than 25,000 clones; 89% were seen once. This sample comprised blood, obtained from a patient treated with checkpoint blockade. All receptors derive from a human donor with melanoma.

This clone was found once. The V gene is TRBV5-4, the J gene TRBJ2-1, with 10 bases identical to TRBD2. Germline V CDR1 and CDR2: SGHNT, YYREEE (reference sequence). The V segment lost 4 bases and the J segment 4 bases; nucleotides outside the gene matches: 8. The CDR3 loop spans 16 amino acids. The CDR3 spells CASSTRTSGVYNEQFF. The DNA for the CDR3 is TGTGCCAGCAGCACCCGGACTAGCGGAGTATACAATGAGCAGTTCTTC.

Here the CDR3 reads CASSPVATNEKLFF. The CDR3 DNA sequence: TGTGCCAGCTCACCGGTTGCAACTAATGAAAAACTGTTTTTT. The chain couples TRBV18 to TRBJ1-4; D gene ambiguous. V lost 3 bases and J lost 0, with 5 bases in between. The germline gives CDR1 KGHSH, CDR2 LQKENI. The CDR3 loop spans 14 amino acids. Drawing the rest from reference TRBV18 and TRBJ1-4, the complete variable domain is NAGVMQNPRHLVRRRGQEARLRCSPMKGHSHVYWYRQLPEEGLKFMVYLQKENIIDESGMPKERFSAEFPKEGPSILRIQQVVRGDSAAYFCASSPVATNEKLFFGSGTQLSVL.

This clone has just a few counts. The J gene is TRBJ1-1, the V gene TRBV7-9, with 7 bases lining up with TRBD1. The junction had 3 bases not matched to a gene; V was cut back by 5 bases and J by 3 bases. Germline V gives CDR1 SEHNR, CDR2 FQNEAQ (reference sequence). The CDR3 is 13 residues long. CDR3 bases: TGTGCCAGCAGCGTCGACAGGGACACTGAAGCTTTCTTT. Translating it yields CASSVDRDTEAFF.

This chain uses TRBV7-2 with TRBJ2-1, with a possible D match to TRBD2 (5 bases). Germline CDR1 and CDR2: SGHTA and FQGNSA. Trimming pared 5 bases from V and 7 bases from J, leaving 12 bases between. The CDR3 loop spans 13 amino acids. The CDR3 protein is CASSPTSGNEQFF. CDR3 DNA sequence: TGTGCCAGCAGCCCGACTTCGGGAAATGAGCAGTTCTTC.

The chain joins TRBV7-3 to TRBJ1-2, with TRBD1 matching over 7 bases. The CDR3 length is 13 residues. CDR1 is SGHTA, CDR2 FQGTGA, per germline. With V trimmed by 5 bases and J by 7 bases, 7 bases remained unmatched. The CDR3 nucleotides are TGTGCCAGCAGCCTCGACAGGGTCCGTGGCTACACCTTC. Its translation: CASSLDRVRGYTF.

This chain links TRBV10-1 with TRBJ2-5, with a tentative D call TRBD2 (6 bases). The germline gives CDR1 WNHNN, CDR2 SYGVQD (reference sequence). The V and J ends lost 3 bases and 13 bases respectively, with 24 bases between them. CDR3 size: 15 residues. The CDR3 nucleotides read TGCGCCAGCAGTGATGTTCCAGCGGACCCTGGGCGGGGGTACTTC. Amino acid sequence: CASSDVPADPGRGYF.

For the CDR3, the DNA is TGTGCCACGGGGCAGGGTTTGGAAAAACTGTTTTTT. Amino acids: CATGQGLEKLFF. The chain is built from TRBV6-1 and TRBJ1-4, with a possible D match to TRBD1 (5 bases). Germline V gene lookup returns CDR1 MNHNS and CDR2 SASEGT. Trimming removed 10 bases at V and 8 bases at J, with 14 bases between. The CDR3 has 12 residues.

The genes are TRBV28 and TRBJ1-3; D not certain. This CDR3 is built from 14 residues. CDR1 is MDHEN, CDR2 SYDVKM, per germline. With 1 base removed from V and 0 bases from J, the gap between germline ends came to 4 bases. The CDR3 bases are TGTGCCAGCAGTTTATACAGCTCTGGAAACACCATATATTTT. Translating it yields CASSLYSSGNTIYF.

This rearrangement joins TRBV9 to TRBJ1-1; 7 bases align to TRBD1. Germline V gene sequence: CDR1 SGDLS, CDR2 YYNGEE. The V segment lost 4 bases and the J segment 3 bases; nucleotides outside the gene matches: 6. This CDR3 comprises 14 residues. The CDR3 DNA reads TGTGCCAGCAGCCTCTTCGACAGGGACACTGAAGCTTTCTTT. Translation: CASSLFDRDTEAFF.

The CDR3 reads CASSLIGESDTQYF. The CDR3 DNA sequence: TGTGCCAGCAGCTTGATTGGGGAGTCAGATACGCAGTATTTT. The chain links TRBV5-6 to TRBJ2-3; a possible D gene is TRBD2 (5 bases). This CDR3 contains 14 residues. V was cut by 1 base and J by 4 bases, with 10 bases left in between. Germline V gene sequence: CDR1 SGHDT, CDR2 YYEEEE.

The chain combines TRBV14 with TRBJ2-7, with TRBD2 matching over 10 bases. The CDR3 spans 15 residues. Losses at the gene ends were 4 bases for V and 5 bases for J; bases not matched to a gene: 8. Per germline, CDR1 SGHDN and CDR2 FVKESK. CDR3 in amino acids: CASSLPGLATHEQYF. CDR3 DNA: TGTGCCAGCAGCCTTCCGGGACTAGCGACACACGAGCAGTACTTC.

The chain has TRBV19 and TRBJ1-5; D gene unclear. CDR1 is LNHDA and CDR2 is SQIVND in the germline V gene (reference sequence). The V end lost 3 bases, the J end lost 5 bases, and 8 bases lay between the germline ends. The CDR3 sequence is 13 residues long. For the CDR3, the DNA is TGTGCCAGTAGTATTGGAGTAGATCAGCCCCAGCATTTT. This encodes CASSIGVDQPQHF. The variable domain in full, completed from reference TRBV19 and TRBJ1-5, reads DGGITQSPKYLFRKEGQNVTLSCEQNLNHDAMYWYRQDPGQGLRLIYYSQIVNDFQKGDIAEGYSVSREKKESFPLTVTSAQKNPTAFYLCASSIGVDQPQHFGDGTRLSIL.

This sequence joins TRBV21-1 and TRBJ1-4; whether TRBD1, the table's D call, matches the DNA was not checked. TRBV21-1 constitutes a pseudogene. CDR3 length: 21 amino acids. The chain's CDR3 is CASSKGVVRDRGSPTNEKLFF. The DNA of the CDR3 is TGTGCCAGCAGCAAAGGAGTTGTCCGGGACAGGGGATCCCCCACTAATGAAAAACTGTTTTTT.

This clone was counted a single time. This chain links TRBV7-8 with TRBJ1-5; no clear D. This CDR3 is 16 amino acids long. Deletions cut 5 bases from V and 2 bases from J, with 16 bases between. Germline loops: CDR1 SGHVS, CDR2 FQNEAQ. The CDR3 loop is CASSQLVQPRNQPQHF. The CDR3 DNA reads TGTGCCAGCAGCCAGCTTGTACAGCCTCGCAATCAGCCCCAGCATTTT.

This clone was seen a single time. The V gene is TRBV19, the J gene TRBJ2-5; 9 bases agree with TRBD2. The CDR3 runs to 16 residues. V lost 5 bases and J lost 4; bases outside the gene matches: 11. In germline, CDR1 is LNHDA, CDR2 SQIVND (reference sequence). Here the CDR3 reads CASSGNSGGTGETQYF. The CDR3 nucleotides are TGTGCCAGTAGTGGAAATAGCGGGGGTACGGGAGAGACCCAGTACTTC.

The sample holds a few counts of this clone. The rearrangement links TRBV5-1 to TRBJ2-2, with 9 bases lining up with TRBD1. This CDR3 has 15 residues. Germline CDR1 SGHRS, CDR2 YFSETQ. With 4 bases clipped from V and 4 bases from J, the junction kept 5 bases outside the gene matches. The CDR3 reads CASSAGQGSTGELFF. The CDR3 DNA reads as TGCGCCAGCAGCGCGGGACAGGGAAGCACCGGGGAGCTGTTTTTT.

This chain uses TRBV10-3 with TRBJ2-3; a weak D match, TRBD1 (5 bases). The CDR3 contains 15 residues. With 3 bases removed from V and 4 bases from J, the gap between germline ends came to 14 bases. From germline, CDR1 is ENHRY and CDR2 SYGVKD. This CDR3 reads CAISDYGVGADTQYF. CDR3 nucleotides: TGTGCCATCAGTGACTACGGAGTAGGGGCAGATACGCAGTATTTT.

The chain uses TRBV2 and TRBJ2-4; 7 bases fit TRBD2. Per the germline V gene, CDR1 is SNHLY and CDR2 is FYNNEI. The V segment lost 5 bases and the J segment 12 bases; nucleotides outside the gene matches: 13. This CDR3 region has 14 residues. The CDR3 DNA sequence: TGTGCCAGCAGTCAACTCGCTAGCGGAGGGACTCAGTACTTC. Amino acid sequence: CASSQLASGGTQYF.

This chain joins TRBV2 and TRBJ2-1; TRBD2 might be the D (5 bases). V dropped 5 bases and J dropped 6 bases, with 11 bases sitting between them. Germline V gene data show CDR1 as SNHLY and CDR2 as FYNNEI. The CDR3 totals 13 residues. CDR3 sequence reads: CASSRTLRNEQFF. CDR3 bases: TGTGCCAGCAGTAGGACTCTCCGCAATGAGCAGTTCTTC.

The rearrangement joins TRBV2 to TRBJ1-6, with 7 bases matching TRBD1. V gave up 4 bases and J gave up 9 bases; unmatched junction bases: 3. CDR3 length: 13 amino acids. The germline CDR1 and CDR2 sequences are SNHLY and FYNNEI. DNA for the CDR3: TGTGCCAGCAGTGCCCAGGGGGGTTCACCCCTCCACTTT. Residues: CASSAQGGSPLHF.

The V gene is TRBV19, the J gene TRBJ2-2, with 8 bases matching TRBD2. The V and J ends lost 8 bases and 0 bases, in that order; junction bases with no gene match: 8. This CDR3 is 16 amino acids long. Per the germline V gene, CDR1 is LNHDA and CDR2 is SQIVND (reference sequence). The CDR3: CASQDLAGANTGELFF. As DNA, the CDR3 is TGTGCCAGTCAAGACCTAGCGGGCGCGAACACCGGGGAGCTGTTTTTT.

The chain joins TRBV11-2 to TRBJ2-7; D remains ambiguous. The CDR3 sequence is 15 residues long. The ends were cut back, 5 bases at V and 5 bases at J, with 19 bases in the middle. CDR1 is SGHAT, CDR2 FQNNGV, per germline. CDR3 nucleotide sequence: TGTGCCAGCAGCCCCCGGAGTGCCACCCCTCACGAGCAGTACTTC. The encoded protein is CASSPRSATPHEQYF.

The chain links TRBV15 to TRBJ1-2; TRBD1 aligns across 8 bases. Per germline, CDR1 LNHNV and CDR2 YYDKDF (reference sequence). V trimming: 1 base; J trimming: 2 bases; junction bases outside the gene matches: 15. The CDR3 consists of 19 residues. This chain's CDR3 is CATSRAIGEAGGVNYGYTF. As DNA, the CDR3 is TGTGCCACCAGCAGAGCTATTGGAGAGGCAGGGGGCGTAAACTATGGCTACACCTTC.

The chain is built from TRBV7-2 and TRBJ2-5; TRBD2 matches 10 bases. CDR3 length: 15 amino acids. Germline values: CDR1 SGHTA, CDR2 FQGNSA. Trimming removed 2 bases from V and 5 bases from J; junction bases left unmatched: 5. Here the CDR3 DNA reads TGTGCCAGCAGCTTACTAGCGGGAGCTCGGGAGACCCAGTACTTC. It yields the protein CASSLLAGARETQYF. The variable domain in full, completed from reference TRBV7-2 and TRBJ2-5, reads GAGVSQSPSNKVTEKGKDVELRCDPISGHTALYWYRQSLGQGLEFLIYFQGNSAPDKSGLPSDRFSAERTGGSVSTLTIQRTQQEDSAVYLCASSLLAGARETQYFGPGTRLLVL.

CDR3 region: CASSLGQGPAYEQYF. CDR3 in DNA: TGTGCCAGCAGCTTGGGACAGGGGCCGGCCTACGAGCAGTACTTC. The gene calls are TRBV5-4 and TRBJ2-5; 8 bases line up with TRBD1. The last part of the DNA fits TRBJ2-7 better; the J call may be wrong. CDR3 length: 15 residues. Germline V gives CDR1 SGHNT, CDR2 YYREEE (reference sequence).

V and J are TRBV7-2 and TRBJ2-7; 9 nucleotides match TRBD1. Trimming at V came to 7 bases and at J to 2 bases, leaving 3 bases not matched to a gene. There are 13 residues in the CDR3. Germline V gene data show CDR1 as SGHTA and CDR2 as FQGNSA. CDR3 residues: CASTGQGPYEQYF. CDR3 nucleotide sequence: TGTGCCAGCACGGGACAGGGCCCCTACGAGCAGTACTTC.

V and J are TRBV5-1 and TRBJ2-5, with 11 bases identical to TRBD2. The CDR3 is 15 residues long. CDR1 and CDR2 from the germline V gene are SGHRS and YFSETQ. V trimming: 1 base; J trimming: 5 bases; junction bases outside the gene matches: 4. The CDR3 DNA reads as TGCGCCAGCAGCTTGAATAGCGGGAGGGCCGAGACCCAGTACTTC. Encoded protein: CASSLNSGRAETQYF.